This passage covers 5 T cell receptor beta chains from one sample sequenced in a study of beta chain features in type 1 diabetes. Findings and caveats of the study: Among patients with Type 1 diabetes, TCRB CDR3s were moderately but significantly shorter in every one of the four CD4+ subsets.

cDNA synthesis used the whole RNA isolate, giving expressed TCRB sequences. Repertoires were generated with immunoSEQ multiplex PCR, while TCRdb's copy carries only in-frame clones and drops some. The data contain some 330,000 clones, around an eighth of them singletons. Their cognate antigens are unknown. Sequencing was carried out using naive CD4+ T cells from blood. These TCRs come from a woman aged 18 to 35 with type 1 diabetes.

This clone was counted only a few times. The chain joins TRBV4-3 to TRBJ1-4; D remains ambiguous. V was pared by 0 bases and J by 10 bases, with 12 bases between. The CDR3 totals 14 residues. CDR1 and CDR2 (germline): LGHNA, YSLEER. The CDR3, as DNA: TGCGCCAGCAGCCAAGAGACGGAGTTAGGAAAACTGTTTTTT. Translation: CASSQETELGKLFF.

There are a few counts of this clone. The rearrangement joins TRBV29-1 to TRBJ2-1, with 11 bases identical to TRBD2. The germline V gene encodes CDR1 SQVTM and CDR2 ANQGSEA. The CDR3 has 13 amino acids. Germline trimming cut 7 bases from V and 3 bases from J; bases unmatched to any gene: 2. Here the CDR3 DNA reads TGCAGCGAGGGGACTAGCGGCTACAATGAGCAGTTCTTC. Protein product: CSEGTSGYNEQFF.

CDR3 amino acids: CASSPWAGAATEAFF. As DNA, the CDR3 is TGTGCCAGCAGTCCCTGGGCAGGGGCGGCCACTGAAGCTTTCTTT. This rearrangement joins TRBV28 to TRBJ1-1; the D gene is possibly TRBD1 (6 bases). Deletions cut 5 bases from V and 4 bases from J, with 17 bases between. Germline CDR1 and CDR2: MDHEN and SYDVKM. The CDR3 contains 15 residues.

The chain has TRBV19 and TRBJ2-7; 7 nucleotides align to TRBD2. Germline loops: CDR1 LNHDA, CDR2 SQIVND (reference sequence). With 5 bases clipped from V and 4 bases from J, the junction kept 5 bases outside the gene matches. CDR3 length: 13 residues. The CDR3 region is CASSVASGYEQYF. For the CDR3, the DNA is TGTGCCAGTAGTGTGGCTAGCGGTTACGAGCAGTACTTC.

The rearrangement links TRBV2 to TRBJ1-6; D unresolved. CDR3 length: 16 residues. Germline values: CDR1 SNHLY, CDR2 FYNNEI. Trimming took off 3 bases at V and 0 bases at J, with 9 bases between the two ends. The CDR3 region has the DNA TGTGCCAGCAGTGAGGAGGGCAGCTCCTATAATTCACCCCTCCACTTT. Translation: CASSEEGSSYNSPLHF.